The source of this T cell receptor (beta chain) is a study of control samples from healthy donors and cancer patients. Data came from immunoSEQ multiplex PCR; TCRdb stores just in-frame clones and leaves some out. The repertoire holds tens of thousands of clones, with 88% as singletons. The V end was cut by 4 bases, the J end by 4 bases, with 8 bases between. CDR3 size: 13 residues. The receptor was derived from a woman in her 70s in good health. V usage is TRBV23-1 and J usage is TRBJ1-3; D remains unclear. TRBV23-1 is filed as an ORF, its function uncertain. Sequences were obtained from blood. CDR3 nucleotides: TGCGCCAGCAGTCGAGGCCGGGGAAACACCATATATTTT. The encoded protein is CASSRGRGNTIYF.